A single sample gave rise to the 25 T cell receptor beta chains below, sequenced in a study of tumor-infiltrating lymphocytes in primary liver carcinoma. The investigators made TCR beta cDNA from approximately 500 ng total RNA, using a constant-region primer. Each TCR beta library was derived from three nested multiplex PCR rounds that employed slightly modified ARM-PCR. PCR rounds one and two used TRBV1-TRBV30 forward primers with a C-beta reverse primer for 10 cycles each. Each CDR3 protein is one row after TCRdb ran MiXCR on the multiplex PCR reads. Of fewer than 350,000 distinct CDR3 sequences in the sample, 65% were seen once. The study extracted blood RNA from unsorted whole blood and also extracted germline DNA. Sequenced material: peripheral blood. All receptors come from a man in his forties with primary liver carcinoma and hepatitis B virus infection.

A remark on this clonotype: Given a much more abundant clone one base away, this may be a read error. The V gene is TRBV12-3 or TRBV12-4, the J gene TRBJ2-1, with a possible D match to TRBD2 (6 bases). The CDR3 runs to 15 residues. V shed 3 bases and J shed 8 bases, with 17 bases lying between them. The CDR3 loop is CASSFSLAGLYEQFF. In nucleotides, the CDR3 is TGTGCCAGCAGTTTCTCACTCGCGGGACTCTATGAGCAGTTCTTC.

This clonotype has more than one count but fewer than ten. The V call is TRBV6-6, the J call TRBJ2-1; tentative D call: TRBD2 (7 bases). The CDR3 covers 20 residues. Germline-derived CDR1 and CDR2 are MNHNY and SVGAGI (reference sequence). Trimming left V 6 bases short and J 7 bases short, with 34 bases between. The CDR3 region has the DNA TGTGCCAGCAGGACCTCGGGGTGGGATCAATCGCGGGAGAGGGGGAATGAGCAGTTCTTC. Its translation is CASRTSGWDQSRERGNEQFF.

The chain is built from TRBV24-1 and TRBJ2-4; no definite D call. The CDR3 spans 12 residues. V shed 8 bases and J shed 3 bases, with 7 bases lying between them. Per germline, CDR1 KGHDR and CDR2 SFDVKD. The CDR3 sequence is CATKDYKNIQYF. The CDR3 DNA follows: TGTGCCACCAAAGATTACAAAAACATTCAGTACTTC.

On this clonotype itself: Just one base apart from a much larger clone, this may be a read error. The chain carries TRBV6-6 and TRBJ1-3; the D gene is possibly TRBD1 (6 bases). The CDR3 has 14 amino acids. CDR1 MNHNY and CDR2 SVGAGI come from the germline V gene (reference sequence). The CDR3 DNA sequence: TGTACCAGCAGTTACGAAGACAGGGGAAACACCATATATTTT. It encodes CTSSYEDRGNTIYF.

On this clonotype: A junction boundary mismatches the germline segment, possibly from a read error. This CDR3 reads CDSIRNYEQYF. Here the CDR3 DNA reads TGCGACAGCATCAGGAACTACGAGCAGTACTTC. V usage is TRBV10-2 and J usage is TRBJ2-7; D is unclear. The CDR3 extends over 11 amino acids. The germline CDR1 and CDR2 sequences are WSHSY and SAAADI.

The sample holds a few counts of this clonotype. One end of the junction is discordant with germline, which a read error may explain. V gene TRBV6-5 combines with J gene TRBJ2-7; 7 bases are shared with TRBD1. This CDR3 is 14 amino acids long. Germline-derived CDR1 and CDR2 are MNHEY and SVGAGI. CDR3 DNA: TGTGCCGGCAGTAAAAACAGGGGTGGGTACGAGCAGTACTTC. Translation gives CAGSKNRGGYEQYF.

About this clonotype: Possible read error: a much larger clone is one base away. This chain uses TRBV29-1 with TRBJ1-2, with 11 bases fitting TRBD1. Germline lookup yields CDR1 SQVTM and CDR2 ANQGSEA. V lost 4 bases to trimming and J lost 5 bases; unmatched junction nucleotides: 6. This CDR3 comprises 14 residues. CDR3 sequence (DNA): TGCAGCGTTGCCGGGACAGGGGGAGAGTATGGCTACACCTTC. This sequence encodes CSVAGTGGEYGYTF.

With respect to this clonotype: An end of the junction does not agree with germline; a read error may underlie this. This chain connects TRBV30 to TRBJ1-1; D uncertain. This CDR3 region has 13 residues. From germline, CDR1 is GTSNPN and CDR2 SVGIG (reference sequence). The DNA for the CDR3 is TGTGTCTGGAGTGTAGGTCAGAACACTGAAGCTTTCTTT. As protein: CVWSVGQNTEAFF.

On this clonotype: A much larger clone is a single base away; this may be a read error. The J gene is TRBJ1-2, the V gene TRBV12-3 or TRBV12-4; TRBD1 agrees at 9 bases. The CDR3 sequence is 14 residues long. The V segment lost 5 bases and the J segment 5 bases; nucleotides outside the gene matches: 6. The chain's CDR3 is CASSLYGQGYGYTF. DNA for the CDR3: TGTGCCAGCAGTCTATACGGACAGGGGTATGGCTACACCTTC.

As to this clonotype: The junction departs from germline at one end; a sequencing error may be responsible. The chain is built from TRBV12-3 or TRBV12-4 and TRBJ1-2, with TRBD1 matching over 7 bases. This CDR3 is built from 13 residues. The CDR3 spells CASILEGAYGYTF. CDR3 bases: TGTGCCAGCATTTTAGAGGGGGCCTATGGCTACACCTTC.

The CDR3 region has the DNA TGTGCCAGCAGCGTAGCCCCCACTACCACAGATACGCAGTATTTT. As protein: CASSVAPTTTDTQYF. The V call is TRBV9, the J call TRBJ2-3; D not certain. The CDR3 sequence is 15 residues long. Germline CDR1 is SGDLS and CDR2 is YYNGEE. Between the trimmed V and J ends, which lost 0 bases and 2 bases, there was a span of 10 bases.

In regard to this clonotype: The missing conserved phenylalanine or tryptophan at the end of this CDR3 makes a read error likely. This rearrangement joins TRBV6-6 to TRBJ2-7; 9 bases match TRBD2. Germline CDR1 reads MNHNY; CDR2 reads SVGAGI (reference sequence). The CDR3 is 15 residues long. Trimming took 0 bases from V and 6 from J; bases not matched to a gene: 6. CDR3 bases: TGTGCCAGCAGTTACTCGATAGCGGGAGATACCGAGCAGTACCTC. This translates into CASSYSIAGDTEQYL.

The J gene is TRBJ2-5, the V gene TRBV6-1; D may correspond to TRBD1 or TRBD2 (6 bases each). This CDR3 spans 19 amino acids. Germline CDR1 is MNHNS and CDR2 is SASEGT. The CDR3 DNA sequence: TGTGTCTCGCGACCAGACGGAACTCGTGTAGGGGGGTACCAAGAGACCCAGTACTTC. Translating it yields CVSRPDGTRVGGYQETQYF.

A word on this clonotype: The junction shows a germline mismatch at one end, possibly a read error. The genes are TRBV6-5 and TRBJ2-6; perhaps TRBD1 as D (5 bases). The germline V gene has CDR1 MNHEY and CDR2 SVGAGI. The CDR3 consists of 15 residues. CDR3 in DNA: TGTGCCAGCAGTCAGATTCGCACTGGGGCCAACATCCTGACTTTC. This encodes CASSQIRTGANILTF.

The CDR3 DNA reads TGTGCCAGCAGCCAAGTTAGTGTGGAGTCGAATGAGCAGTTCTTC. Amino acid sequence: CASSQVSVESNEQFF. The V call is TRBV4-2, the J call TRBJ2-1; D not resolved. Per the germline V gene, CDR1 is LGHNA and CDR2 is YNFKEQ. The CDR3 is made up of 15 amino acids. Between the trimmed V and J ends, which lost 1 base and 7 bases, there was a span of 14 bases.

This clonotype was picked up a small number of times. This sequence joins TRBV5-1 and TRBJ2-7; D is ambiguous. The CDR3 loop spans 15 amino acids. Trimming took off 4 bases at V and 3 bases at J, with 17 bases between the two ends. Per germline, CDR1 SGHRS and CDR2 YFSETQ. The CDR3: CASSDGKVAIYEQYF. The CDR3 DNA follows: TGCGCCAGCAGCGATGGGAAGGTAGCCATCTACGAGCAGTACTTC.

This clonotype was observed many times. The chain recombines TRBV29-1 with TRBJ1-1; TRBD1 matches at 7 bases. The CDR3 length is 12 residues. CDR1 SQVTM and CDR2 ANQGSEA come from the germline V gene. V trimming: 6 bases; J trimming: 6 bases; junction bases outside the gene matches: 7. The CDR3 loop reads CSVEGDSSEAFF. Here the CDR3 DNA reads TGCAGCGTCGAGGGGGACAGCTCTGAAGCTTTCTTT.

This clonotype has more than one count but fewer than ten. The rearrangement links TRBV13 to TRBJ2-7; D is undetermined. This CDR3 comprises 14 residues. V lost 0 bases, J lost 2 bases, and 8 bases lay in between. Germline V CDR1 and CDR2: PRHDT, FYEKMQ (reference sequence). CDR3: CASSLGGGTYEQYF. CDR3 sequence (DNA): TGTGCCAGCAGCTTAGGTGGCGGTACCTACGAGCAGTACTTC. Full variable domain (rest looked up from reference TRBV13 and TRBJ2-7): AAGVIQSPRHLIKEKRETATLKCYPIPRHDTVYWYQQGPGQDPQFLISFYEKMQSDKGSIPDRFSAQQFSDYHSELNMSSLELGDSALYFCASSLGGGTYEQYFGPGTRLTVT.

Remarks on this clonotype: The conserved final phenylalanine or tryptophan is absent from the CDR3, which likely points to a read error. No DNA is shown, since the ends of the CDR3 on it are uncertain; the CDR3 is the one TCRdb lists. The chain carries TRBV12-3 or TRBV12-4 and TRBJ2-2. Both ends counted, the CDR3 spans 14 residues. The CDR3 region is CASSWVANTGELLL.

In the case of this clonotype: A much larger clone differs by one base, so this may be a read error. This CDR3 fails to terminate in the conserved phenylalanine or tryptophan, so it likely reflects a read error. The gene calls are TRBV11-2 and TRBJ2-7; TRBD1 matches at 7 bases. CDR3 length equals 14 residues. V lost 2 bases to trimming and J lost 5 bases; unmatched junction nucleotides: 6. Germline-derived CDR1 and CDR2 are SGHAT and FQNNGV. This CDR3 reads CASSLLRGRNEQYL. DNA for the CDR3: TGTGCCAGCAGCTTATTAAGGGGGCGAAACGAGCAGTACCTC.

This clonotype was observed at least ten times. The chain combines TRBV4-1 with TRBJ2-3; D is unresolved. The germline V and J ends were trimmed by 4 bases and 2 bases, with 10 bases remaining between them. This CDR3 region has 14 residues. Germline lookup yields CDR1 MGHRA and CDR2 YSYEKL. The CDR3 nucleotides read TGCGCCAGCAGCCCCCAGCCGTTCACAGATACGCAGTATTTT. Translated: CASSPQPFTDTQYF.

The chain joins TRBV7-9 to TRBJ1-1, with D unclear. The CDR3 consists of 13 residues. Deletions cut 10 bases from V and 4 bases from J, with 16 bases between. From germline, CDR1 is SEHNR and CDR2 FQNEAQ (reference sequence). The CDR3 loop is CATSIRSGTEAFF. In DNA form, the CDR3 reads TGTGCCACCTCAATTCGGTCGGGCACTGAAGCTTTCTTT.

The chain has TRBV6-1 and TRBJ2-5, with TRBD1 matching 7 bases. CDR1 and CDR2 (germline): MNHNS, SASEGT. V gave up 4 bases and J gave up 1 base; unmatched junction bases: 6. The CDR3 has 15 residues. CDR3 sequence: CASSASQGRQETQYF. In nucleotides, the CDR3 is TGTGCCAGCAGTGCGTCACAGGGGCGCCAAGAGACCCAGTACTTC.

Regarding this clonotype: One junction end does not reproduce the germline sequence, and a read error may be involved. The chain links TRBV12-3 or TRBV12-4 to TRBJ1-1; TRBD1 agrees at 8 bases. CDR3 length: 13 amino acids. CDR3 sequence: CASSGTGGTGAFF. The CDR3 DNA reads TGTGCCAGCAGTGGGACAGGCGGAACTGGAGCTTTCTTT.

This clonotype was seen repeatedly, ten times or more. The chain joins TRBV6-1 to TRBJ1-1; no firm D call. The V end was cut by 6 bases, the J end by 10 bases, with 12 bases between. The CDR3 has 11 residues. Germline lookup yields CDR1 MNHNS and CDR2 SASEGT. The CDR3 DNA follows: TGTGCCAGCAGAGACTTGGGAAGAGCTTTCTTT. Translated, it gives CASRDLGRAFF.